Listed here are 18 T cell receptor beta chains from one sample, sequenced in a study of response to subunit inactivated influenza vaccine. TCRdb re-analysed the RT-PCR reads in MiXCR, keeping a single row per CDR3 protein. This table has 550,000 to 600,000 distinct CDR3 sequences, 12% appearing once. Specimen: PBMCs from blood, collected on the day of vaccination. The source of these receptors is a man aged 50 to 60 who received an inactivated influenza vaccine.

The chain has TRBV3-1 and TRBJ1-3; D uncertain. CDR3 length: 15 residues. Germline-derived CDR1 and CDR2 are LGHDT and YNNKEL (reference sequence). V was pared by 1 base and J by 3 bases, with 10 bases between. The CDR3 sequence is CASSQVPDGGNTIYF. The CDR3, as DNA: TGTGCCAGCAGCCAAGTACCCGACGGTGGAAACACCATATATTTT.

This clonotype appeared many times. The V and J genes are TRBV7-6 and TRBJ2-3, with TRBD1 matching over 11 bases. Germline V gene data show CDR1 as SGHVS and CDR2 as FNYEAQ. V lost 4 bases, J lost 4 bases, and 4 bases stayed unmatched. CDR3 length: 15 amino acids. This chain's CDR3 is CASSYPGQGADTQYF. The CDR3 DNA reads TGTGCCAGCAGCTATCCGGGACAGGGGGCAGATACGCAGTATTTT.

The rearrangement links TRBV7-9 to TRBJ1-1; D ambiguous. Germline CDR1 is SEHNR and CDR2 is FQNEAQ (reference sequence). This CDR3 is 14 amino acids long. V lost 4 bases and J 0 bases, leaving 9 bases between the germline ends. Here the CDR3 reads CASSSSGMNTEAFF. The CDR3 DNA is TGTGCCAGCAGCTCGTCGGGGATGAACACTGAAGCTTTCTTT.

This clonotype turned up a few times. The chain couples TRBV6-1 to TRBJ2-1; 8 bases match TRBD1. The V segment lost 2 bases and the J segment 3 bases; nucleotides outside the gene matches: 3. CDR3 length: 15 amino acids. The germline V gene encodes CDR1 MNHNS and CDR2 SASEGT. The CDR3 DNA reads TGTGCCAGCAGTGAACTAACAGGGGGCTACAATGAGCAGTTCTTC. It is translated as CASSELTGGYNEQFF.

This clonotype was recorded a few times. The genes are TRBV28 and TRBJ2-3; 7 positions agree with TRBD2. CDR1 and CDR2 from the germline V gene are MDHEN and SYDVKM. The CDR3 covers 15 residues. Trimming cost V 6 bases and J 2 bases; bases outside gene matches: 8. CDR3 sequence reads: CASSPTSDLTDTQYF. The CDR3 nucleotides are TGTGCCAGCAGCCCTACTAGCGACCTCACAGATACGCAGTATTTT.

This clonotype showed up just a few times. The chain links TRBV27 to TRBJ2-3; TRBD1 agrees at 8 bases. This CDR3 is 15 amino acids long. Per the germline V gene, CDR1 is MNHEY and CDR2 is SMNVEV (reference sequence). The V segment lost 6 bases and the J segment 5 bases; nucleotides outside the gene matches: 10. The CDR3 bases are TGTGCCAGCAGCGCTGGACAGGGTGATTTAGATACGCAGTATTTT. Its protein product is CASSAGQGDLDTQYF.

V usage is TRBV10-3 and J usage is TRBJ2-1, with D possibly matching TRBD2 (6 bases). Germline V gene data show CDR1 as ENHRY and CDR2 as SYGVKD. This CDR3 contains 13 residues. Trimming shortened V by 10 bases and J by 2 bases, and 12 bases separated the two germline ends. The CDR3: CATGLAAYNEQFF. The CDR3 nucleotides read TGTGCCACCGGTTTAGCGGCCTACAATGAGCAGTTCTTC.

This sequence joins TRBV18 and TRBJ2-7; a weak D match, TRBD1 (6 bases). The CDR3 runs 14 residues. Germline-derived CDR1 and CDR2 are KGHSH and LQKENI. The V end was cut by 4 bases, the J end by 6 bases, with 16 bases between. Here the CDR3 reads CASSRDWTDLEQYF. The DNA for the CDR3 is TGTGCCAGCTCACGAGATTGGACAGATCTCGAGCAGTACTTC.

The genes are TRBV6-5 and TRBJ2-5; 9 nucleotides line up with TRBD2. Trimming removed 2 bases from V and 5 bases from J; junction bases left unmatched: 6. The CDR3 is 15 residues long. Germline assignment: CDR1 MNHEY and CDR2 SVGAGI. The CDR3 DNA sequence: TGTGCCAGCAGTTACGGGGGACTAGCAGGCGAGACCCAGTACTTC. This sequence encodes CASSYGGLAGETQYF.

This clonotype occurred many times. The rearrangement joins TRBV7-2 to TRBJ2-3, with 8 bases matching TRBD2. This CDR3 spans 15 amino acids. The trim removed 2 bases at V and 3 bases at J, leaving 4 bases unmatched. Germline values: CDR1 SGHTA, CDR2 FQGNSA. The chain's CDR3 is CASSLSSGFTDTQYF. The CDR3 DNA follows: TGTGCCAGCAGCTTATCTAGCGGGTTTACAGATACGCAGTATTTT.

This clonotype was observed a handful of times. This chain joins TRBV3-1 and TRBJ2-7; D is possibly TRBD1 (7 bases). Germline assignment: CDR1 LGHDT and CDR2 YNNKEL (reference sequence). V was trimmed by 2 bases and J by 5 bases, leaving 13 bases between them. The CDR3 length is 14 residues. CDR3 protein: CASSQPGGTHEQYF. The CDR3 nucleotides are TGTGCCAGCAGCCAACCAGGGGGGACCCACGAGCAGTACTTC.

This clonotype has a handful of counts. The rearrangement joins TRBV7-9 to TRBJ2-1; possibly TRBD1 for D (6 bases). Trimming took 6 bases from V and 7 from J, leaving 22 bases between them. CDR1 and CDR2 (germline): SEHNR, FQNEAQ (reference sequence). The CDR3 sequence is 16 residues long. The CDR3 here is CASRPLRDTWGNEQFF. In nucleotides, the CDR3 is TGTGCCAGCAGGCCACTACGGGACACCTGGGGTAATGAGCAGTTCTTC.

The chain carries TRBV5-1 and TRBJ2-1; 15 nucleotides line up with TRBD2. The CDR3 extends over 15 amino acids. The germline gives CDR1 SGHRS, CDR2 YFSETQ. The ends lost 4 bases at V and 9 bases at J; junction bases unmatched: 5. In DNA form, the CDR3 reads TGCGCCAGCAGCGGCGGACTAGCGGGAGGGGTTGAGCAGTTCTTC. It yields the protein CASSGGLAGGVEQFF.

J is TRBJ2-7 and V is TRBV3-1; D could derive from TRBD1 or TRBD2 (6 bases each). CDR1 and CDR2 from the germline V gene are LGHDT and YNNKEL (reference sequence). The CDR3 is 15 residues long. V was clipped by 4 bases and J by 1 base, with 14 bases between them. CDR3 in DNA: TGTGCCAGCAGCCCGCAGGGGCGGGATTCCTACGAGCAGTACTTC. Protein sequence: CASSPQGRDSYEQYF.

V is TRBV7-6 and J is TRBJ2-1; D is unclear. In germline, CDR1 is SGHVS, CDR2 FNYEAQ. Trimming took 11 bases from V and 4 from J, leaving 9 bases between them. CDR3 length: 11 residues. The CDR3 spells CASGQYNEQFF. CDR3 DNA sequence: TGTGCCTCCGGGCAGTACAATGAGCAGTTCTTC.

This clonotype turned up a few times. This chain connects TRBV11-1 to TRBJ2-1; D uncertain. The germline V gene encodes CDR1 SGHAT and CDR2 FQDESV (reference sequence). Trimming pared 1 base from V and 5 bases from J, leaving 9 bases between. CDR3 length equals 14 residues. The CDR3 sequence is CASSLDPENNEQFF. The DNA for the CDR3 is TGTGCCAGCAGCTTAGACCCGGAAAACAATGAGCAGTTCTTC.

This clonotype was seen a few times. The gene calls are TRBV3-1 and TRBJ2-3; D may be TRBD1 (7 bases). The V end was cut by 1 base, the J end by 8 bases, with 16 bases between. The CDR3 loop spans 15 amino acids. Germline loops: CDR1 LGHDT, CDR2 YNNKEL (reference sequence). The CDR3 bases are TGTGCCAGCAGCCAAGGAGGCAGGGGGGAAGGTACGCAGTATTTT. Translated, it gives CASSQGGRGEGTQYF.

This chain connects TRBV29-1 to TRBJ2-1, with D hard to call. Germline CDR1 SQVTM, CDR2 ANQGSEA. Trimming cost V 2 bases and J 8 bases, with 10 bases left between them. There are 12 residues in the CDR3. DNA for the CDR3: TGCAGCGTTGAAAGGCAGATGGATGAGCAGTTCTTC. This translates into CSVERQMDEQFF.